This T cell receptor beta chain was recorded in a study of T-cell memory formation after mild COVID-19. Whole-study findings and limits: Day 15 to 85 contractors were CD4/CD8 balanced; later expanders leaned CD4+. Proof of SARS-CoV-2 specificity was absent for the second-wave clones that crested on day 37.

This clonotype was seen a few times. Antigen specificity is unknown. TCRdb independently ran MiXCR on the 5' RACE reads; one entry per CDR3 protein. The sample includes 280,000 or so distinct CDR3 sequences, approximately 18% seen only once; the top ten take roughly 24%. CDR3 length: 14 residues. Per the germline V gene, CDR1 is SNHLY and CDR2 is FYNNEI. V shed 4 bases and J 2 bases; nucleotides not matched to a gene: 4. The material sequenced was PBMCs or a T cell subset sorted from them (not recorded which). The J gene is TRBJ1-1, the V gene TRBV2; 7 bases line up with TRBD1. The receptor was isolated from a young man who had mild COVID-19 (a few samples of this study predate the infection). Cell type and time point are not known. CDR3 sequence (DNA): TGTGCCAGCAGTGGAGGGGGCCTAAACACTGAAGCTTTCTTT. Its translation: CASSGGGLNTEAFF.